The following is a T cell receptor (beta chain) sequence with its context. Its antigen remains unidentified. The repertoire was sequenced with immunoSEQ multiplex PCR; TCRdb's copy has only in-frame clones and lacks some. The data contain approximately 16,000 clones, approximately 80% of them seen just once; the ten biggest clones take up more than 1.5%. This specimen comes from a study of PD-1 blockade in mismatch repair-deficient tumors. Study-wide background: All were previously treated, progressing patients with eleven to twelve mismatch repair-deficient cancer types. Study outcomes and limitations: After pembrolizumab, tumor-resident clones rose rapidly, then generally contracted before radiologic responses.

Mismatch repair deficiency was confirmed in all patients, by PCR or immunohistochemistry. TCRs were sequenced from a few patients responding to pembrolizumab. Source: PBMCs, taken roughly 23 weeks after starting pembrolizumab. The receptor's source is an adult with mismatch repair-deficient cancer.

CDR3 sequence: CASSSGLASYNEQFF. CDR3 nucleotide sequence: TGCGCCAGCAGCTCGGGACTAGCGAGCTACAATGAGCAGTTCTTC. The chain is built from TRBV5-1 and TRBJ2-1, with TRBD2 matching over 10 bases. From germline, CDR1 is SGHRS and CDR2 YFSETQ. This CDR3 contains 15 residues. V trimming: 3 bases; J trimming: 3 bases; junction bases outside the gene matches: 3. The full variable domain, completed using reference TRBV5-1 and TRBJ2-1, is KAGVTQTPRYLIKTRGQQVTLSCSPISGHRSVSWYQQTPGQGLQFLFEYFSETQRNKGNFPGRFSGRQFSNSRSEMNVSTLELGDSALYLCASSSGLASYNEQFFGPGTRLTVL.